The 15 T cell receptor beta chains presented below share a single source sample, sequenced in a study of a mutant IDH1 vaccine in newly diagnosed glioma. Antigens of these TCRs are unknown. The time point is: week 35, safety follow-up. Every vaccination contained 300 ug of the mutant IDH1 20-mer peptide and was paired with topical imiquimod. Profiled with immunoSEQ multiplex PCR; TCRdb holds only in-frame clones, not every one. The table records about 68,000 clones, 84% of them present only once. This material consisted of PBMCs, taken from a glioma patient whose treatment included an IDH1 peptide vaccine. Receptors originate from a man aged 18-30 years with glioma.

In DNA, the CDR3 is TGCGCCAGCAGTGAGCTAGCGGGAAGCTCCTACGAGCAGTACTTC. Its translation is CASSELAGSSYEQYF. The chain has TRBV10-2 and TRBJ2-7, with 9 bases aligning to TRBD2. Germline trimming cut 2 bases from V and 0 bases from J; bases unmatched to any gene: 2. The CDR3 has 15 amino acids. Germline CDR1 and CDR2: WSHSY and SAAADI.

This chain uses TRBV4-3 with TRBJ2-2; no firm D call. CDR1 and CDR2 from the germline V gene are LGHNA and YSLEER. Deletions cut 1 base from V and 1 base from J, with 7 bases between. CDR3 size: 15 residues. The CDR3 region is CASSQGIGNTGELFF. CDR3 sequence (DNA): TGCGCCAGCAGCCAAGGGATAGGGAACACCGGGGAGCTGTTTTTT.

CDR3: CATSRDVGHEQYF. The DNA for the CDR3 is TGTGCCACCAGCAGAGATGTTGGACACGAGCAGTACTTC. The rearrangement joins TRBV15 to TRBJ2-7; D remains ambiguous. Trimming removed 0 bases from V and 5 bases from J, with 8 bases in between. The CDR3 contains 13 residues. CDR1 is LNHNV, CDR2 YYDKDF, per germline (reference sequence).

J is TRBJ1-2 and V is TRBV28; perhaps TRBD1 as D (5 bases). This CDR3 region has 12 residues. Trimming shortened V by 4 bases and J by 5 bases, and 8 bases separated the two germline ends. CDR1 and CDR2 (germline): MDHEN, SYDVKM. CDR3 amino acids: CASSWGIYGYTF. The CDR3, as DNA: TGTGCCAGCAGTTGGGGGATTTATGGCTACACCTTC.

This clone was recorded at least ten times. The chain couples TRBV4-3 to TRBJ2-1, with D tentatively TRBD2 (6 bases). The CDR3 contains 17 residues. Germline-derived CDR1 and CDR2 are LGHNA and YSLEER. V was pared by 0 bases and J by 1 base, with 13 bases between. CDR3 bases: TGCGCCAGCAGCCAAGAAAGGGGACGGGAGTCCTACAATGAGCAGTTCTTC. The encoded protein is CASSQERGRESYNEQFF.

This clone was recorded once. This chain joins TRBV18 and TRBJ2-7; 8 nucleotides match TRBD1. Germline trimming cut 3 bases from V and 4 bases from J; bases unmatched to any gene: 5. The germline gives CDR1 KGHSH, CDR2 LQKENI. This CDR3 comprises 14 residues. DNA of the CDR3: TGTGCCAGCTCACCCACAGGGGGTACGTACGAGCAGTACTTC. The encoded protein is CASSPTGGTYEQYF. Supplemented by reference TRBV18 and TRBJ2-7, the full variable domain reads NAGVMQNPRHLVRRRGQEARLRCSPMKGHSHVYWYRQLPEEGLKFMVYLQKENIIDESGMPKERFSAEFPKEGPSILRIQQVVRGDSAAYFCASSPTGGTYEQYFGPGTRLTVT.

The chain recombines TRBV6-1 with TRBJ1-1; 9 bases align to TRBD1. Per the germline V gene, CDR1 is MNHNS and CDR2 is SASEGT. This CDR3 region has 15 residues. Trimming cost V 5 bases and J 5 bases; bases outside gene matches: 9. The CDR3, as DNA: TGTGCCAGCAGTCTCCACCTTGGACAGGGGACTGAAGCTTTCTTT. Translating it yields CASSLHLGQGTEAFF.

The CDR3 DNA reads TGTGCCAGCAGCTTAGATGGCGGGAGGGACTATGAGCAGTTCTTC. Translation gives CASSLDGGRDYEQFF. This chain links TRBV11-3 with TRBJ2-1, with 9 bases that match TRBD2. After removal of 0 bases from V and 8 bases from J, the junction contained 5 bases not matched to a gene. The CDR3 has 15 residues. Germline V gene data show CDR1 as SGHNT and CDR2 as YENEEA.

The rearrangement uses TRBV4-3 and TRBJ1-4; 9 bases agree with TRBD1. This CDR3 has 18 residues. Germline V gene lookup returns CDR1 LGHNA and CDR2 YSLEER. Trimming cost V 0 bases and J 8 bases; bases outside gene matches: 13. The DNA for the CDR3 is TGCGCCAGCAGCCAAGATCAATGGCTAACGGGACAGGGCGAAAAACTGTTTTTT. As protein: CASSQDQWLTGQGEKLFF.

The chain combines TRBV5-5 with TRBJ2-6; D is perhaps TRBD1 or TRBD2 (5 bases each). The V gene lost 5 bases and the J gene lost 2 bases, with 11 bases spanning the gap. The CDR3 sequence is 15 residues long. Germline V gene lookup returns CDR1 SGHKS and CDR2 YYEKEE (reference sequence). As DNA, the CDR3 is TGTGCCAGCAGTAGTAGGGGAGCTGGGGCCAACGTCCTGACTTTC. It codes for CASSSRGAGANVLTF.

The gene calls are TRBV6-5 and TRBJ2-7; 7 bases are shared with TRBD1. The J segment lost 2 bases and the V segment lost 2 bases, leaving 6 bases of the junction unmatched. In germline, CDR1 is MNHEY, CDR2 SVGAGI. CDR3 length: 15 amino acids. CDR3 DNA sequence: TGTGCCAGCAGTTACCAACAGGGGTTGGCCTACGAGCAGTACTTC. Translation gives CASSYQQGLAYEQYF.

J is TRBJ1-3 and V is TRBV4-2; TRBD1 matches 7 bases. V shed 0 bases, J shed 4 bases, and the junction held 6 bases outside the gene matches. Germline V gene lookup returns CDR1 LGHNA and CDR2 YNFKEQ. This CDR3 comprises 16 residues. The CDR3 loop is CASSQDWTGGGNTIYF. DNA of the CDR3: TGTGCCAGCAGCCAAGATTGGACAGGAGGAGGAAACACCATATATTTT.

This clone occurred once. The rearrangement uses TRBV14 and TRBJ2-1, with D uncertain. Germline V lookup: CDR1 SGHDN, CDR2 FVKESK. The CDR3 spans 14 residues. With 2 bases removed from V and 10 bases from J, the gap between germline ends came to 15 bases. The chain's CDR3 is CASSQSPLLREQFF. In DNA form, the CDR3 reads TGTGCCAGCAGCCAATCTCCCCTTTTGCGGGAGCAGTTCTTC.

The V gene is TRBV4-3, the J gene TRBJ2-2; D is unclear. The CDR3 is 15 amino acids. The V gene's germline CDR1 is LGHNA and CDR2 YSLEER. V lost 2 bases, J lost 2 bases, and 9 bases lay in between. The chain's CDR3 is CASSQTPRNTGELFF. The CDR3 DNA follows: TGCGCCAGCAGCCAAACCCCACGAAACACCGGGGAGCTGTTTTTT.

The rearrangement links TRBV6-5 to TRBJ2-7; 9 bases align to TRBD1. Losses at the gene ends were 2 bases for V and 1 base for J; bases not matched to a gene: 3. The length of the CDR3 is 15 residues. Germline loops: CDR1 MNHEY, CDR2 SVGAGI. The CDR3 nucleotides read TGTGCCAGCAGTTACGGGGACAGGGCATCCTACGAGCAGTACTTC. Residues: CASSYGDRASYEQYF.